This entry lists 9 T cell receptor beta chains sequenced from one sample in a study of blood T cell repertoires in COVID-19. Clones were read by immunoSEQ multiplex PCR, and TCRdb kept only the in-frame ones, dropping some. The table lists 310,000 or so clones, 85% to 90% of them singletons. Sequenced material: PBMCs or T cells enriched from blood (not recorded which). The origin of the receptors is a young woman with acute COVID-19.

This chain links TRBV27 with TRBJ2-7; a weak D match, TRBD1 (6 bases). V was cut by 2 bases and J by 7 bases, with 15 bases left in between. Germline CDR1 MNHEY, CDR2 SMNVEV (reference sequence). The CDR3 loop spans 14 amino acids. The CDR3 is CASSLRGGMREQYF. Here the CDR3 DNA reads TGTGCCAGCAGTTTACGAGGGGGAATGAGGGAGCAGTACTTC.

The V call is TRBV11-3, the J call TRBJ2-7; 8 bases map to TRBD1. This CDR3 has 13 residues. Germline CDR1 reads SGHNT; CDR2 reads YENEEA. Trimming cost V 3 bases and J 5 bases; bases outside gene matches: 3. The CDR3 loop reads CASSFGQGDEQYF. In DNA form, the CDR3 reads TGTGCCAGCAGCTTTGGACAGGGCGACGAGCAGTACTTC.

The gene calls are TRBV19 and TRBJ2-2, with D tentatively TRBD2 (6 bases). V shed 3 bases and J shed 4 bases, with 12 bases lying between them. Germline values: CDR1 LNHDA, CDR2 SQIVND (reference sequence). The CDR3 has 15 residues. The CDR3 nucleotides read TGTGCCAGTAGTATTTCTAGCGTAGTCACCGGGGAGCTGTTTTTT. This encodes CASSISSVVTGELFF.

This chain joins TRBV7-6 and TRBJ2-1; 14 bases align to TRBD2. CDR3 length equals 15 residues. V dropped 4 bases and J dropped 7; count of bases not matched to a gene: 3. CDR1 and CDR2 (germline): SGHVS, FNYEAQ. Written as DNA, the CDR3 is TGTGCCAGCAGCTGGACTAGCGGGAGGAAAAATGAGCAGTTCTTC. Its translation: CASSWTSGRKNEQFF.

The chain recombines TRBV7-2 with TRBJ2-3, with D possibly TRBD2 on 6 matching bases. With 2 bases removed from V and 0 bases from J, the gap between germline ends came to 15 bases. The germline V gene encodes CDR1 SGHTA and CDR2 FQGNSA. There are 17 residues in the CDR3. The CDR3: CASSLRLALPSTDTQYF. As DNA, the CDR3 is TGTGCCAGCAGCTTAAGGCTAGCGTTACCTAGCACAGATACGCAGTATTTT.

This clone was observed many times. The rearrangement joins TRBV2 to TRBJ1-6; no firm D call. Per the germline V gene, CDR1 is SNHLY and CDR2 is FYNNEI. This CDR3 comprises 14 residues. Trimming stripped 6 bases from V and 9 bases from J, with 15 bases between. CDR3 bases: TGTGCCAGCAGAGCACAAGGAGAAGTTTCACCCCTCCACTTT. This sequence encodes CASRAQGEVSPLHF.

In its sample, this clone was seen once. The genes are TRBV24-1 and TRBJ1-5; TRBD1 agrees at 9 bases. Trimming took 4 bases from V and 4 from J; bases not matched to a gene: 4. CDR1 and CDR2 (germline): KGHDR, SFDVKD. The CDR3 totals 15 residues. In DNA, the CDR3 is TGTGCCACCAGTGAGACAGGGGGTAGGAATCAGCCCCAGCATTTT. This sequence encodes CATSETGGRNQPQHF.

In nucleotides, the CDR3 is TGTGCCAGCTCACCACCGGCCAGGGGGCATGGCTACACCTTC. Residues: CASSPPARGHGYTF. This chain links TRBV18 with TRBJ1-2; 8 bases fit TRBD1. From germline, CDR1 is KGHSH and CDR2 LQKENI. The length of the CDR3 is 14 residues. V shed 0 bases, J shed 6 bases, and the junction held 3 bases outside the gene matches.

CDR3 coding DNA: TGTGCCAGCAGCTCATCTCTAGCGGCCAAAAACATTCAGTACTTC. The encoded protein is CASSSSLAAKNIQYF. V usage is TRBV7-9 and J usage is TRBJ2-4; a possible D gene is TRBD2 (6 bases). CDR3 size: 15 residues. V lost 4 bases, J lost 1 base, and 11 bases lay in between. Germline assignment: CDR1 SEHNR and CDR2 FQNEAQ (reference sequence).